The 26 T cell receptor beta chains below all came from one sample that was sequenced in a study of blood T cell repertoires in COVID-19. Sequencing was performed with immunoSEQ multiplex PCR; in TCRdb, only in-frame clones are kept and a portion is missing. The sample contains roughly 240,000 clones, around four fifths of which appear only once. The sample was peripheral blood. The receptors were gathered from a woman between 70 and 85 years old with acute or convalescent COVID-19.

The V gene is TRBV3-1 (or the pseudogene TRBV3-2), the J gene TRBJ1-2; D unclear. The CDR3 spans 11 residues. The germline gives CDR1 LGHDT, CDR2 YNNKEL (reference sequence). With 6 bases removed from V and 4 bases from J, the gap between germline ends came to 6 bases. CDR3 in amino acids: CASSAVYGYTF. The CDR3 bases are TGTGCCAGCAGTGCAGTCTATGGCTACACCTTC.

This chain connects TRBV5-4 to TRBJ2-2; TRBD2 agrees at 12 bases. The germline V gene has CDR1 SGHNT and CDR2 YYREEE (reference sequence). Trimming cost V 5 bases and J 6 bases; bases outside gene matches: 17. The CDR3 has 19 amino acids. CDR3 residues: CASSRTPASGGALSGELFF. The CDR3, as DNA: TGTGCCAGCAGTCGGACCCCGGCTAGCGGGGGGGCCCTTTCCGGGGAGCTGTTTTTT.

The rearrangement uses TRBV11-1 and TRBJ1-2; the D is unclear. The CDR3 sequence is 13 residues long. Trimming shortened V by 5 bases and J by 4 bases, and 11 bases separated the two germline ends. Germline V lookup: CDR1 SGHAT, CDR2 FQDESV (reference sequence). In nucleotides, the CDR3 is TGTGCCAGCAGCCCTACAGCATTCTATGGCTACACCTTC. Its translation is CASSPTAFYGYTF.

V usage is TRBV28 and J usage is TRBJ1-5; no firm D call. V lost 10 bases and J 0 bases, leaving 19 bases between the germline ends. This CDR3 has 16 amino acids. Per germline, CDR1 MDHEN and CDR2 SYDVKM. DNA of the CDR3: TGTGCCACCTCCCGGACTGCATTTTATAGCAATCAGCCCCAGCATTTT. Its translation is CATSRTAFYSNQPQHF.

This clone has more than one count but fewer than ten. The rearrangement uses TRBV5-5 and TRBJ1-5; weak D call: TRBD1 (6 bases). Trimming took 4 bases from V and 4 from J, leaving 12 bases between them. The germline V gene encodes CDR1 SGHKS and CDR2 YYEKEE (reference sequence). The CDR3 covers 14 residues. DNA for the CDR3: TGTGCCAGCAGCCTTCACAGGGTAAATCAGCCCCAGCATTTT. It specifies CASSLHRVNQPQHF.

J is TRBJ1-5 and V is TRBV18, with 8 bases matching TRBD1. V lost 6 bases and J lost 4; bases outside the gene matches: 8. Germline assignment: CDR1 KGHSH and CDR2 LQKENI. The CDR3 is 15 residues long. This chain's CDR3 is CASSSGQAPNQPQHF. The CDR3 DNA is TGTGCCAGCTCCTCGGGACAGGCTCCGAATCAGCCCCAGCATTTT.

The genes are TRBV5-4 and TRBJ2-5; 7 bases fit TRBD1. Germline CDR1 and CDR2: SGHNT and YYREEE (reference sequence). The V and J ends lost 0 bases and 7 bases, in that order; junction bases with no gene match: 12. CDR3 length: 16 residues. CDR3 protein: CASSLAGTVDGGTQYF. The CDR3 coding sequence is TGTGCCAGCAGCTTGGCCGGGACAGTGGACGGTGGGACCCAGTACTTC.

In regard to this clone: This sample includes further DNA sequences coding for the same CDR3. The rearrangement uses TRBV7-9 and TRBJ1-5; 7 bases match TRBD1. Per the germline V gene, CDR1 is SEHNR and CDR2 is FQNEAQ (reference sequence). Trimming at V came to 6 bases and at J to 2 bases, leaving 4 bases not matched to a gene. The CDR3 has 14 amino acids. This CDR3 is CASSLTGGNQPQHF. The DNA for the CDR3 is TGTGCCAGCAGTCTCACAGGGGGCAATCAGCCCCAGCATTTT.

The CDR3 loop is CASSSRLGAGHYGYTF. DNA for the CDR3: TGTGCCAGCAGCTCTAGGTTGGGGGCAGGCCACTATGGCTACACCTTC. The chain joins TRBV7-2 to TRBJ1-2; perhaps TRBD1 as D (6 bases). The CDR3 is 16 amino acids. Germline V gene sequence: CDR1 SGHTA, CDR2 FQGNSA. Deletions cut 4 bases from V and 3 bases from J, with 18 bases between.

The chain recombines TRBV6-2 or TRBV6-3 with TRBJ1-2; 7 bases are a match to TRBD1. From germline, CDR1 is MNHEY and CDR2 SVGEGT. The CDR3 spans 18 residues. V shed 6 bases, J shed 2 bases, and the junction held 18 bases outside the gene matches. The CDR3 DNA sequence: TGTGCCAGCAGCCCTGGACAGGCTTCACCATACTTCAACTATGGCTACACCTTC. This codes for CASSPGQASPYFNYGYTF.

The CDR3 spells CASSYAGAMNTEAFF. DNA of the CDR3: TGTGCCAGCAGTTACGCTGGAGCCATGAACACTGAAGCTTTCTTT. The chain has TRBV6-2 or TRBV6-3 and TRBJ1-1; no definite D call. V was trimmed by 2 bases and J by 0 bases, leaving 10 bases between them. Germline V lookup: CDR1 MNHEY, CDR2 SVGEGT. This CDR3 contains 15 residues.

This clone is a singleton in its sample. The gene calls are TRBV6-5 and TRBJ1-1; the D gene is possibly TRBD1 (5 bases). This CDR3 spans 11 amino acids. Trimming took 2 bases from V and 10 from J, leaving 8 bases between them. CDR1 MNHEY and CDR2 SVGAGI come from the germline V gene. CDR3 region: CASSYRGVAFF. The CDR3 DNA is TGTGCCAGCAGTTACAGGGGCGTAGCTTTCTTT.

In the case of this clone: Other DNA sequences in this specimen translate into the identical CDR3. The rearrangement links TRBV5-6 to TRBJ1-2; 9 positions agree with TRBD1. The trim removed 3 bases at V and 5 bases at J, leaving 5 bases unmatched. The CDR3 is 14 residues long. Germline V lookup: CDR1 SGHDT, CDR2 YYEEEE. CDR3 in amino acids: CASSWGQGAYGYTF. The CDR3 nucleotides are TGTGCCAGCAGCTGGGGACAGGGAGCATATGGCTACACCTTC.

The CDR3 nucleotides are TGCGCCAGCAGCCAAGAGGCAGGGGCCTACGAGCAGTACTTC. It translates to CASSQEAGAYEQYF. The V call is TRBV4-1, the J call TRBJ2-7; possibly TRBD1 for D (6 bases). This CDR3 has 14 residues. Germline-derived CDR1 and CDR2 are MGHRA and YSYEKL. The germline V and J ends were trimmed by 0 bases and 2 bases, with 8 bases remaining between them.

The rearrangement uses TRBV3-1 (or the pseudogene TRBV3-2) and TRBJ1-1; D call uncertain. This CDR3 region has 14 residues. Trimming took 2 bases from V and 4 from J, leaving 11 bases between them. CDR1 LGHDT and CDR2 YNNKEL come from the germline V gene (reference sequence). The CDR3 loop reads CASSQNRGVTEAFF. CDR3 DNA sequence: TGTGCCAGCAGCCAAAACCGGGGAGTCACTGAAGCTTTCTTT.

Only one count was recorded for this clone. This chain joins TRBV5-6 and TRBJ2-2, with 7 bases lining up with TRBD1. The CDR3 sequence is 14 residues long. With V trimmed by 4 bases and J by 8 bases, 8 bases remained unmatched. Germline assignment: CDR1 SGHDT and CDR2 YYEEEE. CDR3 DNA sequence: TGTGCCAGCAGCCGCCGGGACAGAGGAGGGGAGCTGTTTTTT. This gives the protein CASSRRDRGGELFF.

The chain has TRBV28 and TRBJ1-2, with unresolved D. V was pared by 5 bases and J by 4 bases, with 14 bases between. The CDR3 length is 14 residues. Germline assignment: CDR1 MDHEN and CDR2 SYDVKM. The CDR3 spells CASSPGGWIYGYTF. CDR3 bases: TGTGCCAGCAGTCCGGGAGGTTGGATCTATGGCTACACCTTC.

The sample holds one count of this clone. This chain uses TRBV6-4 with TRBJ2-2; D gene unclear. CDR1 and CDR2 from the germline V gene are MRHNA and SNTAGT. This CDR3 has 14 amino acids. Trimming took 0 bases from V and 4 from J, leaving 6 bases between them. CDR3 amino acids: CASSDSSSTGELFF. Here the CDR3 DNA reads TGTGCCAGCAGTGACTCGTCTAGCACCGGGGAGCTGTTTTTT.

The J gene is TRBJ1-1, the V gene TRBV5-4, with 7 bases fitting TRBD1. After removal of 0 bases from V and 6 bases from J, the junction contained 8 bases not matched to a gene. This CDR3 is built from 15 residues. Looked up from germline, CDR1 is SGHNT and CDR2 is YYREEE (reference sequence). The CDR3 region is CASSLAYQGVPEAFF. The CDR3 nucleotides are TGTGCCAGCAGCTTGGCGTATCAGGGGGTCCCTGAAGCTTTCTTT.

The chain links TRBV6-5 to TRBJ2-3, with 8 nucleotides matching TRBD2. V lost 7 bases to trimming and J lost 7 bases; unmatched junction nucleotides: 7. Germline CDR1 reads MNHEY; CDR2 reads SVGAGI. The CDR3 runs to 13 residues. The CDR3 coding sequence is TGTGCCAGCACGGCGGGGGGTGGAAATACGCAGTATTTT. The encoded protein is CASTAGGGNTQYF.

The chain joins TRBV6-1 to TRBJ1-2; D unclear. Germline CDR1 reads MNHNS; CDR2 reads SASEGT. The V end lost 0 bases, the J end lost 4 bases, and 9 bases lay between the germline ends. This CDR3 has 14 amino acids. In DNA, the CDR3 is TGTGCCAGCAGTGAAGCGGAGTACATCTATGGCTACACCTTC. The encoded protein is CASSEAEYIYGYTF.

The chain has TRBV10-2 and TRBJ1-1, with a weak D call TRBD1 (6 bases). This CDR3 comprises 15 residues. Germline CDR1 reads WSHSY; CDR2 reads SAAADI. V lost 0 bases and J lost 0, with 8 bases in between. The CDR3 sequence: CASSESGGLNTEAFF. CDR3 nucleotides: TGCGCCAGCAGTGAGTCTGGGGGCCTGAACACTGAAGCTTTCTTT.

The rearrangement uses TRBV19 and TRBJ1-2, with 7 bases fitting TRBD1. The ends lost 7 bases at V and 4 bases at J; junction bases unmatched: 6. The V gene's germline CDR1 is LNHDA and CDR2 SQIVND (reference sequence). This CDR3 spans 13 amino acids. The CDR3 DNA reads TGTGCCAGTACCCCGGGACAGCTCTATGGCTACACCTTC. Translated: CASTPGQLYGYTF.

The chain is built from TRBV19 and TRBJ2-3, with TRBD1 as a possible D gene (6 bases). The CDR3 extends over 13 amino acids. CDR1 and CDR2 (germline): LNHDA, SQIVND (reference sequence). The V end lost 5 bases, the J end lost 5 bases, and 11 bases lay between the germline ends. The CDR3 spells CASSGARGDTQYF. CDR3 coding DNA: TGTGCCAGTAGTGGGGCCAGGGGAGATACGCAGTATTTT.

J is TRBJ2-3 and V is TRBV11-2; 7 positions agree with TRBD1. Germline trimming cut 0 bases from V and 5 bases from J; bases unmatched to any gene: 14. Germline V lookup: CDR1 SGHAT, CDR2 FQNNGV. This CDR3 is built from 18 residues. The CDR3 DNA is TGTGCCAGCAGCTTAGAACCCCGGGGACAGACGAAGCTAGATACGCAGTATTTT. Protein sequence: CASSLEPRGQTKLDTQYF.

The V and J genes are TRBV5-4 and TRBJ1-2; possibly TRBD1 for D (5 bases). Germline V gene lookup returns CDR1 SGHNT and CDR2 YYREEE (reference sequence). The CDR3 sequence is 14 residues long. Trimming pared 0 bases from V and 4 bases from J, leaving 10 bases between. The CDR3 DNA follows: TGTGCCAGCAGCTTGGCCGGGGGTCCCTATGGCTACACCTTC. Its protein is CASSLAGGPYGYTF.